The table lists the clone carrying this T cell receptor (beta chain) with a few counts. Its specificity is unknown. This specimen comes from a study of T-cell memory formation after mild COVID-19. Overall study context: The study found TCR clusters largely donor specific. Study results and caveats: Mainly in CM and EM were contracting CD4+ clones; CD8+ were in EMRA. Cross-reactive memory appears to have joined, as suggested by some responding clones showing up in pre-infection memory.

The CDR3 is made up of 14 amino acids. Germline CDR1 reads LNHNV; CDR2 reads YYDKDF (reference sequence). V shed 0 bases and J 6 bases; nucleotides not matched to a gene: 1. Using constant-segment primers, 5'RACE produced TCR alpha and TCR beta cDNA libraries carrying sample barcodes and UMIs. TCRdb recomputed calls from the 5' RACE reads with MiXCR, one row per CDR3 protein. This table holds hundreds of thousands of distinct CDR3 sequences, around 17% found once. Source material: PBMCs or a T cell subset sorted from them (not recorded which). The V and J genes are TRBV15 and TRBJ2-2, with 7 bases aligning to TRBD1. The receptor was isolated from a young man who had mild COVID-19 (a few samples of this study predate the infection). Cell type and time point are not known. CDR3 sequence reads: CATSREQGAGELFF. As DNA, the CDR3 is TGTGCCACCAGCAGAGAGCAGGGGGCCGGGGAGCTGTTTTTT.